This T cell receptor (beta chain) was recorded in a study of T cells in Graves' hyperthyroidism and ophthalmopathy (dated by TCRdb to about 2019). Concerning the study at large: Peripheral blood was sampled at the time of initial diagnosis, prior to any treatment. Following sampling, methimazole starting at 30 mg daily was given to hyperthyroidism patients, and high-dose intravenous methylprednisolone was given to ophthalmopathy patients. Thyroid tissue and blood T-cell repertoires from roughly 6 Graves' hyperthyroidism patients were also compared in the study. TCR V-J signatures able to tell the groups apart were searched for in a discovery cohort of 95 or so patients, of whom under 45 had Graves' ophthalmopathy and under 65 had stable Graves' hyperthyroidism. For training and testing, the approximately 97 patients in the discovery cohort were randomly divided in a 7:3 ratio. According to the paper, TCR Vbeta CDR3 sequencing was carried out on 135 peripheral blood samples, which came from approximately 43 ophthalmopathy, 80 or so hyperthyroidism and roughly 17 progressor patients. Prospective prediction of ophthalmopathy was tested in an independent validation cohort of 18 to 20 hyperthyroidism patients and 17 patients who later progressed to ophthalmopathy. Summary of the overall study and its limitations: Ophthalmopathy was separated from stable hyperthyroidism by a 13 V-J signature model, with 85% to 90% sensitivity and just over 81% specificity obtained in cross-validation and 80%/75% obtained in testing. In validation, the model predicted progression to ophthalmopathy with over 65% sensitivity and less than 80% specificity, a median of roughly seven months before onset. Most expanded thyroid clonotypes (frequency above 0.001) were also detected in blood, a finding suggesting that blood repertoires may reflect thyroid immune responses. No statistical method was used to fix the sample size in advance, and group allocation was not hidden from the investigators.

Stable Graves' hyperthyroidism was defined as no progression to ophthalmopathy during 18 months of follow-up. Hyperthyroidism patients were aged 18 to 65 years and newly diagnosed, with disease duration of less than 2 months. Exclusion was applied to patients with uncontrolled infections, other autoimmune diseases, pregnancy or lactation. Diagnoses were based on clinical symptoms, serum thyroxine and TRAb, thyroid ultrasound and orbital computed tomography. PBMCs were isolated from about 9.1 ml of fresh peripheral blood by Ficoll-Paque density gradient centrifugation. Total RNA was extracted using Trizol reagent, and RNA quality was assessed on an Agilent 2100 Bioanalyzer. Taken from cysteine to phenylalanine, the CDR3 has 16 residues. Only the CDR3 DNA stays, 48 bases, in frame from base 1. The CDR1 and CDR2 encoded by the germline V gene (reference sequence) are MNHEY and SMNVEV. V loses 2 bases of germline sequence and J loses 4 bases, and the interval between the two ends is 17 bases.

This clonotype was seen repeatedly, ten times or more. Its antigen specificity is not known. One base away there is no much larger clone; base qualities are not given. Amplification of TCR beta CDR3 regions was carried out from RNA transcripts. The TCR CDR3 was subjected to a first round of RT-PCR using the HTBI primer set and the Qiagen OneStep RT-PCR kit. A second multiplex PCR round built the libraries, followed by size selection and purification. Libraries were sequenced paired-end with 100 bp reads on an Illumina HiSeq2000. In the original analysis: SOAPnuke was used to process the raw data, removing reads that contained adapters or uncalled bases, had a mean Phred below 15, or lacked an exact match to the constant primer or identifier. COPE v1.2.5 was used to merge the high-quality paired reads, and each unique nucleotide sequence was defined as a clonotype. MiTCR v1.1 was used to align clonotypes to the IMGT TRBV, TRBD and TRBJ reference segments. Analysis was restricted to V-J combinations with a frequency above 0.0001, which covered about 99% of repertoires. The TCS score was defined as the ratio of F50 (clonal expansion) to E x V (chaos), calculated using BLOSUM62-based TCRdist between CDR3 peptides within each V-J. Welch's t-statistics and random forest reduced approximately 520 V-J features to some 14, which were used in a naive Bayes classifier (R e1071). TCRdb's own reprocessing of the public reads used fastp at Q25 and MiXCR and kept productive beta chains. Duplicate CDR3 protein sequences are folded into a single record with the most common DNA and genes. TCRdb, not the original authors, processed these V and J calls. In this sample the table shows about 700,000 distinct CDR3 sequences, 12% to 15% of which occur a single time. The biggest ten clones account for 10% of the sample.

The receptor was isolated from a young woman with Graves' hyperthyroidism. The sample comprised blood. This chain is built from TRBV27 and TRBJ1-2; possibly the D gene is TRBD1, per 6 matching bases. The nucleotide sequence reads TGTGCCAGCAGTTTAAGGGGGTTCTCTGGTCTCTATGGCTACACCTTC. Protein translation: CASSLRGFSGLYGYTF.